This note documents a single TCR beta chain sequence. Trimming took 5 bases from V and 0 from J; bases not matched to a gene: 7. From germline, CDR1 is SGHDT and CDR2 YYEEEE. The CDR3 runs to 15 residues. The data were produced by immunoSEQ multiplex PCR, yet TCRdb's version contains in-frame clones alone and is incomplete. Of 200,000 to 300,000 clones listed, around 88% are singletons. The source of the sample is a study of blood T cell repertoires in COVID-19. Turning to the study itself: Acute and convalescent COVID-19 samples came from the United States, Italy and Spain.

Sequencing was performed on PBMCs or T cells enriched from blood (not recorded which). The V gene is TRBV5-6, the J gene TRBJ1-2, with 7 bases that match TRBD1. The sequence was obtained from a woman in her 40s with acute COVID-19. This CDR3 reads CASRRRGQTNYGYTF. In DNA, the CDR3 is TGTGCCAGCAGGCGCCGGGGACAGACTAACTATGGCTACACCTTC.